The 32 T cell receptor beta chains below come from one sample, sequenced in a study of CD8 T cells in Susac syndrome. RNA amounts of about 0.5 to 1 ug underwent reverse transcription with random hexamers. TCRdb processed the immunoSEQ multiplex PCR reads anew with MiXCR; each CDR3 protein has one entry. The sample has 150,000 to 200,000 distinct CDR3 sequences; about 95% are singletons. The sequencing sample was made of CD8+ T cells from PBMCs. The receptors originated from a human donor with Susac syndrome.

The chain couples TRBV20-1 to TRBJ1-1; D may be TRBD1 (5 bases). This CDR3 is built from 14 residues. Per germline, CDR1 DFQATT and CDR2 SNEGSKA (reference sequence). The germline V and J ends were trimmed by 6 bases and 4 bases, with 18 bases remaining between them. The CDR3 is CSAVTPTGSTEAFF. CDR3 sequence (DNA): TGCAGTGCCGTGACCCCCACAGGATCCACTGAAGCTTTCTTT.

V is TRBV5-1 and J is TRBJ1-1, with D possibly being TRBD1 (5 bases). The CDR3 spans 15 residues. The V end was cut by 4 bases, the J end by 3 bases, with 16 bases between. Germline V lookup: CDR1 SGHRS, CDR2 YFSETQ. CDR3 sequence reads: CASSGGLEDHTEAFF. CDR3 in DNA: TGCGCCAGCAGCGGGGGACTTGAGGACCACACTGAAGCTTTCTTT.

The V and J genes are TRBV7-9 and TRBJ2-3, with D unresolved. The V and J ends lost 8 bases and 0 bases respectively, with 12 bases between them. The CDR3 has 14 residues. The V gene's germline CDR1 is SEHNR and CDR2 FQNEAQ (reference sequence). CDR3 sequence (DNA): TGTGCCAGCGTGGCGGTTTCCAGCACAGATACGCAGTATTTT. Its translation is CASVAVSSTDTQYF.

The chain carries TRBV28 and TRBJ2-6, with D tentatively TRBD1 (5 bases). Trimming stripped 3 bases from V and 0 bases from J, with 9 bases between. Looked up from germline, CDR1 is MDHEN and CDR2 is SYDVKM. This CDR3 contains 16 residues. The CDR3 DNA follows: TGTGCCAGCAGTTTCTCCACAGGCTCTGGGGCCAACGTCCTGACTTTC. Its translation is CASSFSTGSGANVLTF.

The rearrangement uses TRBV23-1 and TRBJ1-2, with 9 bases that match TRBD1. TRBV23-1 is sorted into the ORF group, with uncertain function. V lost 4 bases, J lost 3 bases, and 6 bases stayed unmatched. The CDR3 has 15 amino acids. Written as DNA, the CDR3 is TGCGCCAGCAGTCTTACAGGGGGCGCGGACTATGGCTACACCTTC. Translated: CASSLTGGADYGYTF.

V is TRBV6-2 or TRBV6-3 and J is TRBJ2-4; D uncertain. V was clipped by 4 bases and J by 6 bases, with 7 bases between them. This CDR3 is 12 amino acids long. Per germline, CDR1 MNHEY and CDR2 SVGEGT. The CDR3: CASSSPINIQYF. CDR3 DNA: TGTGCCAGCAGTTCCCCGATAAACATTCAGTACTTC.

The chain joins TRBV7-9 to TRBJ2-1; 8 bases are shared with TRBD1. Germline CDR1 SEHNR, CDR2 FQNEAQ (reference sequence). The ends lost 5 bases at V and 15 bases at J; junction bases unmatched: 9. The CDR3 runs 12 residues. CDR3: CASSAGDRQGFF. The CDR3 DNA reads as TGTGCCAGCAGCGCAGGGGACAGGCAGGGGTTCTTC.

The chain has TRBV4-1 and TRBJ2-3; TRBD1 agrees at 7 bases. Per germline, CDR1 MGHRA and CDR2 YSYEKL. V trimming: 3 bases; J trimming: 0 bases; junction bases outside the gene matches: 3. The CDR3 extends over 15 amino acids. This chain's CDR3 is CASSQGQFSTDTQYF. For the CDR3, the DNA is TGCGCCAGCAGCCAGGGACAGTTTAGCACAGATACGCAGTATTTT.

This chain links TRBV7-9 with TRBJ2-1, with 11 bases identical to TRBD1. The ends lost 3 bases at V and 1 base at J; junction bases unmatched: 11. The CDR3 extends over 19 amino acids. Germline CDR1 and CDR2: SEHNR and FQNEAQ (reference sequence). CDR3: CASSFPDRGRPSSYNEQFF. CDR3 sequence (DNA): TGTGCCAGCAGCTTCCCGGACAGGGGGCGCCCCTCATCCTACAATGAGCAGTTCTTC.

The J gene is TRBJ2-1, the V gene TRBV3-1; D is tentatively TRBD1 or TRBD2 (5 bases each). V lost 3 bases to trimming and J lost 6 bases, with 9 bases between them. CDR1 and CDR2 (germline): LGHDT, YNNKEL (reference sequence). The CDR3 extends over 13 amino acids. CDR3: CASSQGTLNEQFF. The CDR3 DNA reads TGTGCCAGCAGCCAGGGGACCCTCAATGAGCAGTTCTTC.

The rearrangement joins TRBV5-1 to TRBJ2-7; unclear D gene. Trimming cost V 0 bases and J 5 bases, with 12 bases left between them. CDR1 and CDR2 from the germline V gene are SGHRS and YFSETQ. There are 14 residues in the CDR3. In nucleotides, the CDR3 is TGCGCCAGCAGCTTGGACAGTTCGCTGGACGAGCAGTACTTC. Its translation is CASSLDSSLDEQYF.

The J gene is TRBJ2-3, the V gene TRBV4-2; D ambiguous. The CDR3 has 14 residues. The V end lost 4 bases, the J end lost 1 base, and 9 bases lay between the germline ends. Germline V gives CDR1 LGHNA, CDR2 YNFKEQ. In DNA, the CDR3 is TGTGCCAGCAGCCTCAAAACCGGCACAGATACGCAGTATTTT. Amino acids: CASSLKTGTDTQYF.

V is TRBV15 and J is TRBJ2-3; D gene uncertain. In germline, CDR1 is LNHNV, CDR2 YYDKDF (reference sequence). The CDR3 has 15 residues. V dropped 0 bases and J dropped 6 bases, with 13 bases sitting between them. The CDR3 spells CATSRDRSNADTQYF. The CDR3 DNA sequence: TGTGCCACCAGCAGAGATAGATCTAATGCCGATACGCAGTATTTT. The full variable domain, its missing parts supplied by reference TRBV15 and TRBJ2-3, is DAMVIQNPRYQVTQFGKPVTLSCSQTLNHNVMYWYQQKSSQAPKLLFHYYDKDFNNEADTPDNFQSRRPNTSFCFLDIRSPGLGDTAMYLCATSRDRSNADTQYFGPGTRLTVL.

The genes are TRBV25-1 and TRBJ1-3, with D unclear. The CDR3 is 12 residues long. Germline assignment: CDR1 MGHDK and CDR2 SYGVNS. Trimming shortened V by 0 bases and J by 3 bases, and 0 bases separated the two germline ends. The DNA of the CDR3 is TGTGCCAGCAGTGAATATGGAAACACCATATATTTT. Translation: CASSEYGNTIYF.

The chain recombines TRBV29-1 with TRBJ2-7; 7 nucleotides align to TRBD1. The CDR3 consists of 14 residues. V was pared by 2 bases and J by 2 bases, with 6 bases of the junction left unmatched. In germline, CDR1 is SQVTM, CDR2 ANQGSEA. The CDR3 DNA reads TGCAGCGTTGAACGGGGACAGAACCCCTACGAGCAGTACTTC. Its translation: CSVERGQNPYEQYF.

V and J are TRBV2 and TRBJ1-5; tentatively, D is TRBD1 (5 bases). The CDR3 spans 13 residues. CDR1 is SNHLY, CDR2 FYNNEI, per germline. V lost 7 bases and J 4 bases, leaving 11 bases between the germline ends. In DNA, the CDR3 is TGTGCCAGCAAGGAGACAGATAATCAGCCCCAGCATTTT. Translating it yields CASKETDNQPQHF.

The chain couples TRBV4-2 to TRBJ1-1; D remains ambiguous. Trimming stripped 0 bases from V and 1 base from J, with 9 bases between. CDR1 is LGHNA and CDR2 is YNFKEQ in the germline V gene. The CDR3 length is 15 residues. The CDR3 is CASSQEVSANTEAFF. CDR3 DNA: TGTGCCAGCAGCCAAGAGGTCTCAGCGAACACTGAAGCTTTCTTT.

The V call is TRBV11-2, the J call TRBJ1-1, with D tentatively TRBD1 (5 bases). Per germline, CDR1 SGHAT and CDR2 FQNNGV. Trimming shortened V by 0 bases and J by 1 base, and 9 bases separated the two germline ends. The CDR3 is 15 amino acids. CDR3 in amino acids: CASSLDPGPNTEAFF. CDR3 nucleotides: TGTGCCAGCAGCTTAGATCCGGGACCGAACACTGAAGCTTTCTTT. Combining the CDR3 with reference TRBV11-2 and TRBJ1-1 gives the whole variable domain EAGVAQSPRYKIIEKRQSVAFWCNPISGHATLYWYQQILGQGPKLLIQFQNNGVVDDSQLPKDRFSAERLKGVDSTLKIQPAKLEDSAVYLCASSLDPGPNTEAFFGQGTRLTVV.

CDR3 region: CASSQGVVSNTEAFF. Here the CDR3 DNA reads TGCGCCAGCAGCCAAGGTGTGGTTTCGAACACTGAAGCTTTCTTT. V usage is TRBV4-1 and J usage is TRBJ1-1; D gene unclear. From germline, CDR1 is MGHRA and CDR2 YSYEKL. CDR3 length equals 15 residues. Trimming removed 1 base at V and 1 base at J, with 10 bases between.

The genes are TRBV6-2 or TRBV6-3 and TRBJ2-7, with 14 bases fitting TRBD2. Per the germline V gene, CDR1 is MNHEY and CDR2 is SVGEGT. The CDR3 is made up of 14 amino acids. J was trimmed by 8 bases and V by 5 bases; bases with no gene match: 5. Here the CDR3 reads CASSTGTSGRQQYF. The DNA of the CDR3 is TGTGCCAGCAGTACCGGGACTAGCGGGAGACAGCAGTACTTC.

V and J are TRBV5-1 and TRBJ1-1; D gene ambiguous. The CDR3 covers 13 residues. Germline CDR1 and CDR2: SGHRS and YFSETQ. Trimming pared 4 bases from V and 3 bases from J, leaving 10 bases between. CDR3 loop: CASSKTDYTEAFF. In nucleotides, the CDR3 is TGCGCCAGCAGCAAAACAGATTACACTGAAGCTTTCTTT.

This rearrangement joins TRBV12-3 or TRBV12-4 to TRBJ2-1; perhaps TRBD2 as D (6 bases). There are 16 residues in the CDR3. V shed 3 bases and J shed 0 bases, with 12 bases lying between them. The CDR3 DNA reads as TGTGCCAGCAGTTTTTTTGGCGGGGTCTCCTACAATGAGCAGTTCTTC. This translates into CASSFFGGVSYNEQFF.

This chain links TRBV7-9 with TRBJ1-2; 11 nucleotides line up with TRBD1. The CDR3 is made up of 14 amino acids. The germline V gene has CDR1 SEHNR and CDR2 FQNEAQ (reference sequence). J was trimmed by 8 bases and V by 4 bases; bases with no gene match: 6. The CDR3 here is CASSYLDRGQGYTF. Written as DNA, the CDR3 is TGTGCCAGCAGCTATCTGGACAGGGGGCAGGGCTACACCTTC.

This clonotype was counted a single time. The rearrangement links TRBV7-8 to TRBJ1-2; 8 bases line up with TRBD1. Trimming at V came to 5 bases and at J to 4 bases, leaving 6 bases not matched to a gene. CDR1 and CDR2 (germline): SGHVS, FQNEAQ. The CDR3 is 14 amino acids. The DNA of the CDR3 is TGTGCCAGCAGCGCAGGACAGGGCGTCTATGGCTACACCTTC. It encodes CASSAGQGVYGYTF.

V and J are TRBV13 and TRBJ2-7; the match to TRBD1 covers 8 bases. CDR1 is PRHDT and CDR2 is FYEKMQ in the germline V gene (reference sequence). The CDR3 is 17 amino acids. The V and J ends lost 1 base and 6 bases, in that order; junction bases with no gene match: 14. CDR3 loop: CASSLAGRRTGLGEQYF. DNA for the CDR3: TGTGCCAGCAGCTTAGCCGGGAGAAGGACAGGGTTGGGCGAGCAGTACTTC.

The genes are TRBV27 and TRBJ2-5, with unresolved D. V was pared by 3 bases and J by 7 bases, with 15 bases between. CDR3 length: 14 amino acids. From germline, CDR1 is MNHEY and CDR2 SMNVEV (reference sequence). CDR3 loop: CASSLTPSAGTQYF. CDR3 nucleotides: TGTGCCAGCAGTTTGACCCCCTCGGCCGGGACCCAGTACTTC.

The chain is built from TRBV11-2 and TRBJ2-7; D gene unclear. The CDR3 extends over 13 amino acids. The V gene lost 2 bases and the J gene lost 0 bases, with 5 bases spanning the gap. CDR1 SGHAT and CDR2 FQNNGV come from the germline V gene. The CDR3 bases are TGTGCCAGCAGCTTATCGAACTCCTACGAGCAGTACTTC. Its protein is CASSLSNSYEQYF.

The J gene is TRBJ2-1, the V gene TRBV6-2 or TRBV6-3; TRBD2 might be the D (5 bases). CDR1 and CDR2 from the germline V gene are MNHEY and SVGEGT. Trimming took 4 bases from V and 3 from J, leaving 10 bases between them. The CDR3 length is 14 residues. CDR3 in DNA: TGTGCCAGCAGTTCTAGCATTCTCTACAATGAGCAGTTCTTC. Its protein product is CASSSSILYNEQFF.

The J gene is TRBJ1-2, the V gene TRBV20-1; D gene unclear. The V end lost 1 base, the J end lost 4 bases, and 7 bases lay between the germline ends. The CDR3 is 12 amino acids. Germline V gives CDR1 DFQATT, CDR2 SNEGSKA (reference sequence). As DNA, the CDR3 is TGCAGTGCTAGAGTGACGGCCTATGGCTACACCTTC. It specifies CSARVTAYGYTF.

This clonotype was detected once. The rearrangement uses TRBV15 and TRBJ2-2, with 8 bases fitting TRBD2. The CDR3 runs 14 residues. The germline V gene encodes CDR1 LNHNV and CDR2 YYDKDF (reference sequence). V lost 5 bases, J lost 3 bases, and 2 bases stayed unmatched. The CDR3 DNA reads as TGTGCCACCAGCGGAGCGGGGGACACCGGGGAGCTGTTTTTT. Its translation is CATSGAGDTGELFF.

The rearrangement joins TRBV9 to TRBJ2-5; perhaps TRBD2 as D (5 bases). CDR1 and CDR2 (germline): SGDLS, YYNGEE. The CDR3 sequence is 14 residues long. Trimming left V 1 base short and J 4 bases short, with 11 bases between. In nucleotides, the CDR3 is TGTGCCAGCAGCGTACTTGCGGGTGGAGAGACCCAGTACTTC. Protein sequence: CASSVLAGGETQYF.

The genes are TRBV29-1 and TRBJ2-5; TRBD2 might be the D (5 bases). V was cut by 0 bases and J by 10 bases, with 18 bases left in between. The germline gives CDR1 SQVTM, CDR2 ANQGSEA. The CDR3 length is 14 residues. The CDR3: CSVEEPGRPGGQYF. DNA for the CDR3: TGCAGCGTTGAAGAACCAGGACGCCCCGGAGGCCAGTACTTC.